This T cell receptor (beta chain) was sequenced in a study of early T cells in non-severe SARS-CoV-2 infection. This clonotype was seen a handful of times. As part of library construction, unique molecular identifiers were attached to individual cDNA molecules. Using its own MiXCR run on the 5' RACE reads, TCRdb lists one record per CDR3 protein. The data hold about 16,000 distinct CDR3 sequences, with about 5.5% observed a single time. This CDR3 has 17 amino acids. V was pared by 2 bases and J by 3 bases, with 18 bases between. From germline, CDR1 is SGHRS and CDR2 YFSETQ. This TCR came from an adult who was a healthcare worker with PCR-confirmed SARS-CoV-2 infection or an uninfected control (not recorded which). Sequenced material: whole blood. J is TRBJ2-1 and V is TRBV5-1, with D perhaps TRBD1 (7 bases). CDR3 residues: CASSFFPSQGGYNEQFF. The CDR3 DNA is TGCGCCAGCAGCTTTTTCCCCTCCCAGGGGGGCTACAATGAGCAGTTCTTC.